Each of the 14 T cell receptor beta chains below was sequenced from the same sample in a study of molecular identifiers for immune sequencing clone quantification. TCRdb used MiXCR to reprocess the PCR reads, holding one entry per CDR3 protein. The data contain just under 650,000 distinct CDR3 sequences, 15% to 20% of them singletons. What was sequenced was naive CD8+ T cells from blood, with Jurkat cell RNA spiked in. Subset indicated: FACS-sorted CD8+CD4-CCR7+CD45RA+ naive T cells. The receptors stem from a human donor in good health. Some libraries in this study had Jurkat cell RNA spiked in.

This clonotype was counted once. Since a much larger clone is just one base distant, this may be a read error. The gene calls are TRBV2 and TRBJ2-3; D perhaps matches TRBD2 (6 bases). The ends were cut back, 11 bases at V and 0 bases at J, with 18 bases in the middle. The CDR3 loop spans 15 amino acids. Germline values: CDR1 SNHLY, CDR2 FYNNEI. The CDR3 nucleotides are TGTGCCGGCCTCCCGGGGGTAACTAGCACAGATACGCAGTATTTT. As protein: CAGLPGVTSTDTQYF.

Notes on this clonotype: The junction departs from the called germline gene at one end, perhaps through a read error. The CDR3 sequence: CAWGVLFTDTQYF. The CDR3 DNA follows: TGTGCCTGGGGTGTCCTTTTCACAGATACGCAGTATTTT. This sequence joins TRBV30 and TRBJ2-3; no clear D. Germline V gene data show CDR1 as GTSNPN and CDR2 as SVGIG (reference sequence). This CDR3 comprises 13 residues.

This clonotype was counted between two and nine times. One end of the junction varies from germline; a read error may be responsible. The CDR3 loop is CASRLDAYSNQPQRF. Written as DNA, the CDR3 is TGTGCCAGCAGGCTGGACGCATATAGCAATCAGCCCCAGCGTTTT. This chain uses TRBV6-6 with TRBJ1-5; D not resolved. The CDR3 runs to 15 residues. Germline CDR1 and CDR2: MNHNY and SVGAGI (reference sequence).

This clonotype was found many times. The J gene is TRBJ1-4, the V gene TRBV25-1, with 7 bases that match TRBD1. The CDR3 covers 15 residues. The trim removed 0 bases at V and 7 bases at J, leaving 5 bases unmatched. Germline loops: CDR1 MGHDK, CDR2 SYGVNS. The CDR3 coding sequence is TGTGCCAGCAGTGAATATACAGGGGTTGGTGAAAAACTGTTTTTT. Translation: CASSEYTGVGEKLFF. The variable domain in full, completed from reference TRBV25-1 and TRBJ1-4, reads EADIYQTPRYLVIGTGKKITLECSQTMGHDKMYWYQQDPGMELHLIHYSYGVNSTEKGDLSSESTVSRIRTEHFPLTLESARPSHTSQYLCASSEYTGVGEKLFFGSGTQLSVL.

This clonotype has just a few counts. The rearrangement joins TRBV15 to TRBJ2-7; D not certain. Germline V gene sequence: CDR1 LNHNV, CDR2 YYDKDF (reference sequence). The CDR3 is 13 amino acids. Deletions cut 4 bases from V and 2 bases from J, with 9 bases between. The CDR3 DNA reads TGTGCCACCAGCACGGACCTGACCTACGAGCAGTACTTC. Its protein product is CATSTDLTYEQYF.

This clonotype was seen only a few times. The chain uses TRBV2 and TRBJ1-5; D is unresolved. Germline CDR1 and CDR2: SNHLY and FYNNEI. This CDR3 contains 14 residues. V gave up 2 bases and J gave up 3 bases, with 8 bases separating them. The CDR3 DNA follows: TGTGCCAGCAGTGAATCGGCCCTCAATCAGCCCCAGCATTTT. Protein: CASSESALNQPQHF.

This clonotype was seen a few times. This may come from a read error, since a much larger clone is one base off. The V and J genes are TRBV6-2 or TRBV6-3 and TRBJ2-3, with 9 nucleotides matching TRBD2. After removal of 5 bases from V and 7 bases from J, the junction contained 13 bases not matched to a gene. The CDR3 totals 16 residues. CDR1 is MNHEY and CDR2 is SVGEGT in the germline V gene. The CDR3 reads CASSHLESSGRHTQYF. For the CDR3, the DNA is TGTGCCAGCAGTCACTTGGAGAGTAGCGGGAGACATACGCAGTATTTT.

The V gene is TRBV19, the J gene TRBJ1-2; D uncertain. Germline CDR1 and CDR2: LNHDA and SQIVND (reference sequence). The germline V and J ends were trimmed by 2 bases and 8 bases, with 12 bases remaining between them. The CDR3 has 13 residues. The CDR3 nucleotides read TGTGCCAGTAGTATAACGGCGATAACAGGCTACACCTTC. The encoded protein is CASSITAITGYTF.

Notes on this clonotype: As the CDR3 is not closed by the conserved phenylalanine or tryptophan, this likely results from a read error. The rearrangement links TRBV5-3 to TRBJ2-7; no clear D. TRBV5-3 is placed among ORFs of uncertain function. The length of the CDR3 is 13 residues. V lost 8 bases, J lost 5 bases, and 17 bases lay in between. The chain's CDR3 is CASSTAPADEQYL. In nucleotides, the CDR3 is TGTGCCAGCAGCACTGCTCCGGCGGACGAGCAGTACCTC.

This clonotype came up a few times. This chain links TRBV5-1 with TRBJ2-7; 11 positions agree with TRBD2. Unmatched junction bases numbered 6, after V lost 4 bases and J lost 0 bases. This CDR3 contains 16 residues. Per the germline V gene, CDR1 is SGHRS and CDR2 is YFSETQ. CDR3 region: CASSTPGLAGSYEQYF. The CDR3 region has the DNA TGCGCCAGCAGCACCCCCGGACTAGCGGGCTCCTACGAGCAGTACTTC.

A single count supports this clonotype. A much larger clone differs from this one at a single base, so this may be a read error. The genes are TRBV13 and TRBJ2-4; a possible D gene is TRBD1 (6 bases). This CDR3 has 13 residues. Germline V CDR1 and CDR2: PRHDT, FYEKMQ (reference sequence). CDR3 sequence (DNA): TGTGCCAGCAGCCCCAAGGACAGAAACATTCAGTGCTTC. Translating gives CASSPKDRNIQCF.

V usage is TRBV4-3 and J usage is TRBJ2-7; maybe TRBD1 (6 bases). V lost 0 bases and J 4 bases, leaving 19 bases between the germline ends. This CDR3 is built from 17 residues. CDR1 is LGHNA, CDR2 YSLEER, per germline. The CDR3 loop reads CASSQDLRQEGFYEQYF. The CDR3 DNA reads TGCGCCAGCAGCCAAGATTTACGACAGGAAGGTTTTTACGAGCAGTACTTC.

This clonotype was seen only a few times. CDR3 loop: CSVLSAAGELFF. The CDR3 region has the DNA TGCAGCGTTCTGTCAGCGGCCGGGGAGCTGTTTTTT. The genes are TRBV29-1 and TRBJ2-2; D perhaps matches TRBD2 (5 bases). The CDR3 covers 12 residues. Trimming removed 5 bases from V and 6 bases from J, with 10 bases in between. CDR1 and CDR2 from the germline V gene are SQVTM and ANQGSEA.

This clonotype was seen only a few times. CDR3 bases: TGTGCCAGCAGTTTATTCGCAGGGGGGTACGAGCAGTACTTC. Its protein is CASSLFAGGYEQYF. The chain employs TRBV28 and TRBJ2-7; D is perhaps TRBD1 (7 bases). V lost 1 base and J lost 4, with 11 bases in between. CDR3 length: 14 residues. The germline CDR1 and CDR2 sequences are MDHEN and SYDVKM.